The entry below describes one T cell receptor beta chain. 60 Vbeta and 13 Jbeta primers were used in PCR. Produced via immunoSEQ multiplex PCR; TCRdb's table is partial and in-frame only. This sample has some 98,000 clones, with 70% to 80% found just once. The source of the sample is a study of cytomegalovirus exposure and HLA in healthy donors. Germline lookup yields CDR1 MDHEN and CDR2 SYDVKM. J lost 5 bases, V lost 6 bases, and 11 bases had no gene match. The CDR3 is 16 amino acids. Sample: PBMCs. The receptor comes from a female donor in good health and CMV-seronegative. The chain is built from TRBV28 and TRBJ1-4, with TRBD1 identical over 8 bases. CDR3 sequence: CASSAWLQGGNEKLFF. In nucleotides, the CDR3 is TGTGCCAGCAGCGCCTGGCTACAGGGGGGAAATGAAAAACTGTTTTTT.